Detailed here is one T cell receptor (beta chain). Its antigen is unidentified. The record originates from a study of vaccination and CD4 T cells after COVID-19. The wider study: Median time from COVID diagnosis to post-COVID sampling was more than 95 days (35 to 161). Convalescent patients, three in number, were sampled at day 14 and days 161 to 241 post-vaccination. General study points: Convalescent patients' median share of reactive clones seen only post-vaccination was about 86%. Looking at convalescent patients, 304 of their 307 vaccine-specific clones were spike mono-reactive.

A single record per CDR3 protein comes from TCRdb applying MiXCR to the PCR reads. The sample holds 35,000 to 45,000 distinct CDR3 sequences, 36% seen once. The CDR3 spans 11 residues. The V end lost 6 bases, the J end lost 8 bases, and 10 bases lay between the germline ends. The germline CDR1 and CDR2 sequences are MNHNS and SASEGT. Specified time point: late sampling 161 to 241 days after vaccination in three convalescent patients. The chain links TRBV6-1 to TRBJ1-1, with a weak D call TRBD1 (5 bases). The TCR sequence derives from a human donor who had recovered from COVID-19. Sequenced material: CD4+ T cells from blood, taken about 7 months after SARS-CoV-2 vaccination. The CDR3 DNA follows: TGTGCCAGCAGAAGGGACTCCGAAGCTTTCTTT. As protein: CASRRDSEAFF.